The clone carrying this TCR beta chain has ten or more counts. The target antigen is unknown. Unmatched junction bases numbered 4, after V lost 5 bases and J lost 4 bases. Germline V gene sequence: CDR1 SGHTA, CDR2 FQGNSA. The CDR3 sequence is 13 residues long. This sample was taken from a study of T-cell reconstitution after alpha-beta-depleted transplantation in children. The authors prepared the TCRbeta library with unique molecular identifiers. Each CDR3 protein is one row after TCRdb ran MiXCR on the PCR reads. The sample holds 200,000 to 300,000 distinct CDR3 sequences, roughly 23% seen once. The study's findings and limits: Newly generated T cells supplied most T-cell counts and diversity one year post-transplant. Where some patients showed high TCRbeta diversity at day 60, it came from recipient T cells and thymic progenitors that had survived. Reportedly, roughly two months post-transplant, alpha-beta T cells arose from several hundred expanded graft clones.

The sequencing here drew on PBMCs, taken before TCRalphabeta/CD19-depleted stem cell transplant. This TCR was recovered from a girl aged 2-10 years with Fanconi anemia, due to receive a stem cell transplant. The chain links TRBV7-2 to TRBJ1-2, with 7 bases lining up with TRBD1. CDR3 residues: CASSPGTAYGYTF. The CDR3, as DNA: TGTGCCAGCAGCCCCGGGACAGCCTATGGCTACACCTTC.